This T cell receptor (beta chain) appears in the sequencing data of a study of shared clonotypes between healthy human individuals. Study-level findings and limits: Researchers found naive subsets generally carried larger estimated richness than memory subsets. Sharing across four donors was highest in naive CD4 (roughly 5%) and lowest in memory CD8 (0.4%).

Investigators spread the genomic DNA of each subset evenly over several immunoSEQ plates. Here immunoSEQ multiplex PCR was the method, and the copy in TCRdb shows in-frame clones only, minus some. This repertoire shows roughly 720,000 clones, 90% found once; its top ten account for 34%. Worth noting for this clone: Its target is not known.

This CDR3 has 16 residues. Germline V gene lookup returns CDR1 MDHEN and CDR2 SYDVKM. Trimming at V came to 10 bases and at J to 4 bases, leaving 8 bases not matched to a gene. The sequencing sample was made of memory CD8+ T cells from PBMCs. Subset described: CD45RO+ cells pooled with CCR7-negative TemRA cells. The receptor comes from a man younger than 35 in good health. Some clones in this sample may be carry-over from other donors' samples. J is TRBJ2-3 and V is TRBV28, with 16 nucleotides matching TRBD2. CDR3 in DNA: TGTGCCACCGAGCCGGGACTAGCGGGAGGGGCAGATACGCAGTATTTT. Translation: CATEPGLAGGADTQYF. Drawing the rest from reference TRBV28 and TRBJ2-3, the complete variable domain is DVKVTQSSRYLVKRTGEKVFLECVQDMDHENMFWYRQDPGLGLRLIYFSYDVKMKEKGDIPEGYSVSREKKERFSLILESASTNQTSMYLCATEPGLAGGADTQYFGPGTRLTVL.